The 3 T cell receptor beta chains below come from one sample, sequenced in a study of T cell responses to AZD1222 COVID-19 vaccine. The assay was immunoSEQ multiplex PCR, and TCRdb's table has in-frame clones only and misses some. The table has about 190,000 clones, more than 90% seen once. The sample consisted of peripheral blood, taken 28 days after the second dose of the MenACWY control vaccine. These TCRs come from an adult who received the MenACWY meningococcal vaccine as a control.

This chain uses TRBV6-5 with TRBJ2-1; TRBD2 is a possible D gene (6 bases). This CDR3 is 14 amino acids long. Germline CDR1 MNHEY, CDR2 SVGAGI. V dropped 11 bases and J dropped 4 bases, with 18 bases sitting between them. The CDR3 DNA reads as TGTGCCGGGGCCGGGACTGGCCCATACAATGAGCAGTTCTTC. Amino acid sequence: CAGAGTGPYNEQFF.

The chain recombines TRBV29-1 with TRBJ1-1, with a weak D call TRBD1 (6 bases). The CDR3 consists of 13 residues. Germline CDR1 and CDR2: SQVTM and ANQGSEA. Trimming cost V 4 bases and J 5 bases, with 14 bases left between them. CDR3 amino acids: CSVVGHPSTEAFF. The CDR3 DNA is TGCAGCGTTGTGGGACACCCGAGTACTGAAGCTTTCTTT.

The chain employs TRBV5-1 and TRBJ2-3, with 8 bases that match TRBD2. The CDR3 has 17 residues. Trimming cost V 8 bases and J 4 bases; bases outside gene matches: 18. Germline-derived CDR1 and CDR2 are SGHRS and YFSETQ. Here the CDR3 reads CASDVGGRTSYADTQYF. The DNA for the CDR3 is TGCGCCAGTGATGTGGGCGGGAGGACAAGTTACGCAGATACGCAGTATTTT.